The 21 T cell receptor beta chains below were found in one sample sequenced in a study of blood T cell repertoires in COVID-19 (dated by TCRdb to about 2020). Libraries were built with the immunoSEQ multiplex PCR assay. Sourced from immuneACCESS, this table was stored by TCRdb with only in-frame sequences that have V and J called. A share of the clones is absent; for the studies checked, an unresolved V gene accounts for under half, and the remainder has no known explanation. The sample profile shows over 80,000 clones; approximately 87% of them were found once. About 20% of the sample lies in the top ten. Sequencing was carried out using peripheral blood. The receptors here all came from a human donor in a cohort sampled during active COVID-19.

The chain combines TRBV3-1 (or the pseudogene TRBV3-2) with TRBJ2-3; TRBD2 aligns across 10 bases. J gave up 3 bases and V 4 bases, and 7 bases lay outside the gene matches. Germline CDR1 is LGHDT and CDR2 is YNNKEL (reference sequence). The CDR3 is made up of 16 amino acids. CDR3 region: CASSRPSGGGTDTQYF. The CDR3 DNA sequence: TGTGCCAGCAGCCGACCGAGCGGGGGGGGAACAGATACGCAGTATTTT.

The V gene is TRBV6-6, the J gene TRBJ1-6; TRBD1 matches at 8 bases. CDR1 and CDR2 (germline): MNHNY, SVGAGI (reference sequence). CDR3 length: 13 residues. V shed 11 bases, J shed 9 bases, and the junction held 9 bases outside the gene matches. The CDR3 is CAASSDRASPLHF. CDR3 coding DNA: TGTGCCGCGTCCTCGGACAGGGCTTCACCCCTCCACTTT.

The chain couples TRBV19 to TRBJ2-6; 8 bases match TRBD2. Trimming cost V 6 bases and J 4 bases; bases outside gene matches: 8. The CDR3 runs to 16 residues. The germline CDR1 and CDR2 sequences are LNHDA and SQIVND (reference sequence). This chain's CDR3 is CASSPGGAQGANVLTF. The CDR3 bases are TGTGCCAGTAGCCCCGGGGGGGCGCAAGGGGCCAACGTCCTGACTTTC.

V is TRBV5-1 and J is TRBJ2-3; TRBD1 might be the D (5 bases). CDR3 length equals 14 residues. Germline CDR1 SGHRS, CDR2 YFSETQ. V lost 0 bases and J lost 3, with 8 bases in between. The CDR3 DNA reads as TGCGCCAGCAGCTTGGGACAGCAAACAGATACGCAGTATTTT. This sequence encodes CASSLGQQTDTQYF.

This rearrangement joins TRBV6-5 to TRBJ2-1; 8 positions agree with TRBD1. This CDR3 has 15 amino acids. The germline V gene has CDR1 MNHEY and CDR2 SVGAGI. Trimming at V came to 7 bases and at J to 4 bases, leaving 9 bases not matched to a gene. CDR3 loop: CASIVDRALYNEQFF. The CDR3 nucleotides are TGTGCCAGCATTGTGGACAGGGCCCTTTACAATGAGCAGTTCTTC.

This clone has only one observation. The rearrangement joins TRBV4-1 to TRBJ1-2, with D tentatively TRBD1 (5 bases). Trimming left V 0 bases short and J 3 bases short, with 11 bases between. The CDR3 spans 15 residues. Germline loops: CDR1 MGHRA, CDR2 YSYEKL. CDR3 sequence reads: CASSQDSWTYYGYTF. CDR3 bases: TGCGCCAGCAGCCAAGATTCGTGGACATACTATGGCTACACCTTC.

This chain connects TRBV2 to TRBJ1-2; 7 positions agree with TRBD1. Germline CDR1 reads SNHLY; CDR2 reads FYNNEI. This CDR3 has 17 amino acids. V lost 3 bases to trimming and J lost 2 bases; unmatched junction nucleotides: 12. The CDR3 region is CASSDLASTGRNYGYTF. The CDR3 nucleotides are TGTGCCAGCAGTGACCTAGCATCGACAGGGAGGAACTATGGCTACACCTTC.

This rearrangement joins TRBV11-2 to TRBJ2-1; D ambiguous. Germline CDR1 and CDR2: SGHAT and FQNNGV. Trimming removed 3 bases from V and 6 bases from J, with 3 bases in between. The CDR3 has 11 amino acids. The CDR3 DNA is TGTGCCAGCAGCTTTATCAATGAGCAGTTCTTC. The encoded protein is CASSFINEQFF.

The chain employs TRBV6-1 and TRBJ1-2; D gene uncertain. Per germline, CDR1 MNHNS and CDR2 SASEGT. The V and J ends lost 3 bases and 6 bases respectively, with 14 bases between them. The CDR3 runs to 14 residues. The CDR3 DNA sequence: TGTGCCAGCAGTGAGTTAGGGATCGGGGATGGCTACACCTTC. It translates to CASSELGIGDGYTF.

V and J are TRBV27 and TRBJ2-1; a weak D match, TRBD1 (5 bases). In germline, CDR1 is MNHEY, CDR2 SMNVEV (reference sequence). Trimming took off 2 bases at V and 8 bases at J, with 10 bases between the two ends. This CDR3 has 13 amino acids. The CDR3 loop reads CASSLTGWDEQFF. The CDR3 DNA sequence: TGTGCCAGCAGTTTAACAGGATGGGATGAGCAGTTCTTC.

The V call is TRBV6-5, the J call TRBJ1-2; TRBD1 is a possible D gene (6 bases). The CDR3 is 14 residues long. Germline assignment: CDR1 MNHEY and CDR2 SVGAGI. V lost 5 bases and J lost 3, with 13 bases in between. CDR3 in amino acids: CASSPSHRDYGYTF. CDR3 DNA sequence: TGTGCCAGCAGTCCGAGCCACAGGGACTATGGCTACACCTTC.

The chain has TRBV7-2 and TRBJ2-1; no definite D call. Trimming cost V 3 bases and J 9 bases, with 9 bases left between them. CDR3 size: 12 residues. Germline V gene data show CDR1 as SGHTA and CDR2 as FQGNSA. CDR3 protein: CASSFPLGEQFF. CDR3 nucleotides: TGTGCCAGCAGCTTTCCCCTCGGTGAGCAGTTCTTC.

The rearrangement uses TRBV28 and TRBJ2-2, with D possibly TRBD1 on 6 matching bases. CDR1 is MDHEN, CDR2 SYDVKM, per germline. CDR3 length: 15 amino acids. Trimming pared 6 bases from V and 5 bases from J, leaving 16 bases between. The CDR3 nucleotides are TGTGCCAGCAGGTATACAGGGACCGGAACCGGGGAGCTGTTTTTT. It specifies CASRYTGTGTGELFF.

The CDR3 DNA reads TGCAGCGCAGGGACAGGGAGAGAGACCCAGTACTTC. Translation: CSAGTGRETQYF. The rearrangement links TRBV29-1 to TRBJ2-5; 9 positions match TRBD1. Germline V gives CDR1 SQVTM, CDR2 ANQGSEA. J lost 4 bases, V lost 7 bases, and 4 bases had no gene match. The CDR3 length is 12 residues. The variable domain in full, with the rest retrieved from reference TRBV29-1 and TRBJ2-5, is SAVISQKPSRDICQRGTSLTIQCQVDSQVTMMFWYRQQPGQSLTLIATANQGSEATYESGFVIDKFPISRPNLTFSTLTVSNMSPEDSSIYLCSAGTGRETQYFGPGTRLLVL.

The chain has TRBV7-3 and TRBJ2-1; D may be TRBD2 (5 bases). The length of the CDR3 is 12 residues. V lost 5 bases to trimming and J lost 9 bases, with 11 bases between them. Germline CDR1 SGHTA, CDR2 FQGTGA. The CDR3 bases are TGTGCCAGCAGCCTAAGTGAGGGTGAGCAGTTCTTC. Translation: CASSLSEGEQFF.

The CDR3 sequence: CASFRSGRGGYEQYF. The CDR3 region has the DNA TGTGCCAGCTTTCGGAGCGGGAGGGGCGGTTACGAGCAGTACTTC. This chain connects TRBV27 to TRBJ2-7; 10 positions match TRBD2. V dropped 8 bases and J dropped 4; count of bases not matched to a gene: 11. Per the germline V gene, CDR1 is MNHEY and CDR2 is SMNVEV (reference sequence). The CDR3 has 15 amino acids.

In regard to this clone: The junction differs from germline at one of its ends, possibly a read error. This chain links TRBV7-7 with TRBJ2-2, with 10 bases lining up with TRBD2. CDR3 length: 15 amino acids. Germline V gene data show CDR1 as SSHAT and CDR2 as FNYEAQ (reference sequence). The CDR3 nucleotides read TGTGCTAGCAGCTTAAGCGGGGGGGACACCGGGGAGCTGTTTTTT. Protein: CASSLSGGDTGELFF.

There are a few counts of this clone. V gene TRBV9 combines with J gene TRBJ2-2, with D perhaps matching TRBD2 (6 bases). Germline V CDR1 and CDR2: SGDLS, YYNGEE. This CDR3 region has 15 residues. Trimming left V 3 bases short and J 5 bases short, with 14 bases between. CDR3 loop: CASSETGTLTGELFF. CDR3 coding DNA: TGTGCCAGCAGCGAAACCGGGACTTTGACCGGGGAGCTGTTTTTT.

The rearrangement uses TRBV2 and TRBJ2-7, with a possible D match to TRBD2 (6 bases). Germline V gene lookup returns CDR1 SNHLY and CDR2 FYNNEI. The CDR3 length is 15 residues. Trimming pared 7 bases from V and 2 bases from J, leaving 18 bases between. The CDR3 region has the DNA TGTGCCAGCAATTTTAGGACGGCGGGGACCTACGAGCAGTACTTC. Translation gives CASNFRTAGTYEQYF.

This chain uses TRBV12-3 or TRBV12-4 with TRBJ1-5; D gene ambiguous. The CDR3 has 12 residues. The ends were cut back, 3 bases at V and 6 bases at J, with 6 bases in the middle. The CDR3 spells CASSLTTQPQHF. DNA of the CDR3: TGTGCCAGCAGTTTGACAACTCAGCCCCAGCATTTT.

The chain joins TRBV7-8 to TRBJ2-1, with D possibly being TRBD2 (6 bases). With 5 bases removed from V and 4 bases from J, the gap between germline ends came to 15 bases. CDR1 SGHVS and CDR2 FQNEAQ come from the germline V gene. The CDR3 contains 15 residues. CDR3 coding DNA: TGTGCCAGCAGCAGCCGGGGAGGACCGTACAATGAGCAGTTCTTC. Protein product: CASSSRGGPYNEQFF. The variable domain in full, completed from reference TRBV7-8 and TRBJ2-1, reads GAGVSQSPRYKVAKRGQDVALRCDPISGHVSLFWYQQALGQGPEFLTYFQNEAQLDKSGLPSDRFFAERPEGSVSTLKIQRTQQEDSAVYLCASSSRGGPYNEQFFGPGTRLTVL.